The entry below gives a single TCR beta chain sequence along with its context. This sample stems from a study of blood T cell repertoires in COVID-19. Study-level background: The United States, Italy and Spain supplied acute and convalescent COVID-19 samples.

Profiled with immunoSEQ multiplex PCR; TCRdb holds only in-frame clones, not every one. The table has a few hundred thousand clones, around 90% seen once. The junction had 9 bases not matched to a gene; V was cut back by 2 bases and J by 7 bases. CDR1 and CDR2 (germline): LGHNA, YSLEER. The CDR3 spans 16 residues. The sample was peripheral blood. This clonotype was sampled from a woman aged 25-40 years with COVID-19, enrolled during active disease. V and J are TRBV4-3 and TRBJ1-4, with TRBD1 matching over 8 bases. This CDR3 reads CASSQNMGQDGEKLFF. CDR3 bases: TGCGCCAGCAGCCAAAATATGGGACAGGACGGTGAAAAACTGTTTTTT.